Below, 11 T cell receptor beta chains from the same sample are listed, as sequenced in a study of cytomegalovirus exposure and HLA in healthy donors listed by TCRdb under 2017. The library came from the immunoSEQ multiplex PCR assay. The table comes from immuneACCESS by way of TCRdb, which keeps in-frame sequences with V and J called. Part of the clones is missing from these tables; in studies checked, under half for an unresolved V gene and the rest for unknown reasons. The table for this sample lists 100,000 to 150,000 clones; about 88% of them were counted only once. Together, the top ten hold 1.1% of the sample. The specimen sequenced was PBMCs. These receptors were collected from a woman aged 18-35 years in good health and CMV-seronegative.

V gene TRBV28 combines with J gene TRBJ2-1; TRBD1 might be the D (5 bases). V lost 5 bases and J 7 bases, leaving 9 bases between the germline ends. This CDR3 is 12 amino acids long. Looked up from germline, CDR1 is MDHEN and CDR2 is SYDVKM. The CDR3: CASSIRGNEQFF. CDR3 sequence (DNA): TGTGCCAGCAGTATAAGGGGAAATGAGCAGTTCTTC. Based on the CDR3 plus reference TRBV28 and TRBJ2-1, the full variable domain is DVKVTQSSRYLVKRTGEKVFLECVQDMDHENMFWYRQDPGLGLRLIYFSYDVKMKEKGDIPEGYSVSREKKERFSLILESASTNQTSMYLCASSIRGNEQFFGPGTRLTVL.

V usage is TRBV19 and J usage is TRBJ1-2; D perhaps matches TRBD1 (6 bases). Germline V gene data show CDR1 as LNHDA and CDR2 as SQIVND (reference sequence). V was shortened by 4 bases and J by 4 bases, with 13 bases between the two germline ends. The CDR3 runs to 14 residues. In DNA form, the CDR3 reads TGTGCCAGTAGTAGTCCGGAACAGGGCTATGGCTACACCTTC. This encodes CASSSPEQGYGYTF. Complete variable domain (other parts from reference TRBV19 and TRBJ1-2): DGGITQSPKYLFRKEGQNVTLSCEQNLNHDAMYWYRQDPGQGLRLIYYSQIVNDFQKGDIAEGYSVSREKKESFPLTVTSAQKNPTAFYLCASSSPEQGYGYTFGSGTRLTVV.

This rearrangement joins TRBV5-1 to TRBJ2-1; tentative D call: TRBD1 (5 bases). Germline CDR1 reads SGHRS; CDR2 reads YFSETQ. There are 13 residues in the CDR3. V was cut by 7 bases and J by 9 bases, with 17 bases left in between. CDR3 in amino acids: CASHDSSVSEQFF. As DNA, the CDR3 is TGCGCCAGCCACGACAGCAGCGTTAGTGAGCAGTTCTTC.

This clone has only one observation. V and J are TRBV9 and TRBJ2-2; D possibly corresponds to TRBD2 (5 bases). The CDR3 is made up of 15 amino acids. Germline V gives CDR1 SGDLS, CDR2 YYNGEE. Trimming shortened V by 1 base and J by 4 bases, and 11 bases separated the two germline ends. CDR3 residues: CASSVSGIGTGELFF. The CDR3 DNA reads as TGTGCCAGCAGCGTATCGGGGATCGGCACCGGGGAGCTGTTTTTT.

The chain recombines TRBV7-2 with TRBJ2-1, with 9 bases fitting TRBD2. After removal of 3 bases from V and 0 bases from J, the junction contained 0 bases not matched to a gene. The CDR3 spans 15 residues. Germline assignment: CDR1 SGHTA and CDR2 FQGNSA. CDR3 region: CASSFSGSSYNEQFF. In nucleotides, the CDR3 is TGTGCCAGCAGCTTTAGCGGGAGCTCCTACAATGAGCAGTTCTTC.

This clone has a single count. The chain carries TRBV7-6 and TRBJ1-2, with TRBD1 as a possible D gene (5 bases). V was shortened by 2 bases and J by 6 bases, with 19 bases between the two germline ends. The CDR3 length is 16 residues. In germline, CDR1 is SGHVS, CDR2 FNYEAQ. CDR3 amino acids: CASSLREDGGFDGYTF. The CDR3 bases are TGTGCCAGCAGCTTAAGAGAAGACGGGGGGTTTGATGGCTACACCTTC. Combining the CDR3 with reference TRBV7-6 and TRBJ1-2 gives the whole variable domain GAGVSQSPRYKVTKRGQDVALRCDPISGHVSLYWYRQALGQGPEFLTYFNYEAQQDKSGLPNDRFSAERPEGSISTLTIQRTEQRDSAMYRCASSLREDGGFDGYTFGSGTRLTVV.

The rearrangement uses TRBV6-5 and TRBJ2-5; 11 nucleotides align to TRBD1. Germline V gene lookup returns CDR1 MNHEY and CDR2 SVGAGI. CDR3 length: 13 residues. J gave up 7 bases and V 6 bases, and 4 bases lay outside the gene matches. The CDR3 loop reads CASRRGQGGTQYF. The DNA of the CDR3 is TGTGCCAGCAGGCGGGGACAGGGGGGGACCCAGTACTTC.

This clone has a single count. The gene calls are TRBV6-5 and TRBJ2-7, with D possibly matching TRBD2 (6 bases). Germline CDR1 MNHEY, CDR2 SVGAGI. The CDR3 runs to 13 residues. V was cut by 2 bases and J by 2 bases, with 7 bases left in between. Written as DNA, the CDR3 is TGTGCCAGCAGTTACGGGGGGACCTACGAGCAGTACTTC. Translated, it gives CASSYGGTYEQYF.

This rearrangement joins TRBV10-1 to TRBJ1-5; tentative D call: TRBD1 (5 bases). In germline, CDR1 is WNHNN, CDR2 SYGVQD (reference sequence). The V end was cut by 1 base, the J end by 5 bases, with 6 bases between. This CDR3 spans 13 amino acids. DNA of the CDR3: TGCGCCAGCAGTGAGTTAGGGGATCAGCCCCAGCATTTT. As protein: CASSELGDQPQHF.

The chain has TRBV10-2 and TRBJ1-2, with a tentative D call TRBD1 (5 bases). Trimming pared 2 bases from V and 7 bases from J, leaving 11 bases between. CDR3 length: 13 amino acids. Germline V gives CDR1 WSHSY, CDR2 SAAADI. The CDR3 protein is CASSERRGFGYTF. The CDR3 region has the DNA TGCGCCAGCAGTGAGAGGCGGGGCTTTGGCTACACCTTC.

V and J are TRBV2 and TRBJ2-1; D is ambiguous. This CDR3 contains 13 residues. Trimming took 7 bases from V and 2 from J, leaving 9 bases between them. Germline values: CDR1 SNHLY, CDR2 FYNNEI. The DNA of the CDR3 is TGTGCCAGCATGGCTGGTACCTACAATGAGCAGTTCTTC. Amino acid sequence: CASMAGTYNEQFF.